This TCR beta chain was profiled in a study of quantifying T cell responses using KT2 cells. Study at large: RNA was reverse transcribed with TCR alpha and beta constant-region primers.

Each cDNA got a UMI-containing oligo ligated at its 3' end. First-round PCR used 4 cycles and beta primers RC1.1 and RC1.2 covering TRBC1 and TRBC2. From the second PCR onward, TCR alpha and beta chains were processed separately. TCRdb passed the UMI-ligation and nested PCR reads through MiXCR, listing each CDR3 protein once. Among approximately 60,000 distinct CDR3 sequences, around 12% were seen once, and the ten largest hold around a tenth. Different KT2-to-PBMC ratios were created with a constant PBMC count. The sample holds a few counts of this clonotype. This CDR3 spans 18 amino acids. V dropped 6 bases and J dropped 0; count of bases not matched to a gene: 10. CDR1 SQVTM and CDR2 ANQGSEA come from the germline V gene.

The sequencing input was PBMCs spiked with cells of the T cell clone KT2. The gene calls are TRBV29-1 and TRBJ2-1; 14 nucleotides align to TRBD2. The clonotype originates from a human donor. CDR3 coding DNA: TGCAGCGTCGGACTAGCGGGGGGACATAAAAGCTCCTACAATGAGCAGTTCTTC. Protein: CSVGLAGGHKSSYNEQFF.